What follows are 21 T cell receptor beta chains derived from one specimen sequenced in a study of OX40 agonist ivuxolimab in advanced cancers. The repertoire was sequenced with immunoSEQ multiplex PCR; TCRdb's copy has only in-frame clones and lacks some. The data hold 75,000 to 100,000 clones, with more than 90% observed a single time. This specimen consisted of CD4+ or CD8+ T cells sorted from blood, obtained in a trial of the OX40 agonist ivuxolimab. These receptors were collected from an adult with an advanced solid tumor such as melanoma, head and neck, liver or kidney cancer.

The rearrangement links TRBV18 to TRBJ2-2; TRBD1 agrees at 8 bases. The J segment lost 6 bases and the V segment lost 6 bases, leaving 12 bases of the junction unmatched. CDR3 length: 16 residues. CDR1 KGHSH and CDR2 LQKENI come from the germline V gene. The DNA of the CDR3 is TGTGCCAGCTCGCAATACGGACAGGGTGGCTCCGGGGAGCTGTTTTTT. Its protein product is CASSQYGQGGSGELFF.

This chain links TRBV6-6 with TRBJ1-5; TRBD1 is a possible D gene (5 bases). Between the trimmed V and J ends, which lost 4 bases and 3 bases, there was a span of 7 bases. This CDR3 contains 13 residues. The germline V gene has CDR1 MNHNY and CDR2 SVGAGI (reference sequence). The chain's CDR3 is CASSSTDNQPQHF. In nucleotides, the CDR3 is TGTGCCAGCAGTTCGACAGACAATCAGCCCCAGCATTTT.

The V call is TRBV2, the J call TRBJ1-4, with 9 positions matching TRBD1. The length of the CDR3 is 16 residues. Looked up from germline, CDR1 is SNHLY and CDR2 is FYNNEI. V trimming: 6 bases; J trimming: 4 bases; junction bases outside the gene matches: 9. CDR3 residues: CASRLQGAGVNEKLFF. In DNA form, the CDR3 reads TGTGCCAGCAGATTACAGGGGGCCGGGGTTAATGAAAAACTGTTTTTT.

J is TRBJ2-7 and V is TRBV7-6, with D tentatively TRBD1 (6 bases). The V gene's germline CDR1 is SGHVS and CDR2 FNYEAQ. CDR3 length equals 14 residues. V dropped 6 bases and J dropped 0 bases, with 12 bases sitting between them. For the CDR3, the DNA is TGTGCCAGCAGTTACAGGGATTCCTCCTACGAGCAGTACTTC. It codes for CASSYRDSSYEQYF.

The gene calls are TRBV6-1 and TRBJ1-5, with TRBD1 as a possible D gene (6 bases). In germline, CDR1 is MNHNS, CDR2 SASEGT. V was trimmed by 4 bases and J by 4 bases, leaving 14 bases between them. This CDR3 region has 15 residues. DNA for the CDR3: TGTGCCAGCAGTGTAACATGGACAGAAAATCAGCCCCAGCATTTT. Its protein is CASSVTWTENQPQHF.

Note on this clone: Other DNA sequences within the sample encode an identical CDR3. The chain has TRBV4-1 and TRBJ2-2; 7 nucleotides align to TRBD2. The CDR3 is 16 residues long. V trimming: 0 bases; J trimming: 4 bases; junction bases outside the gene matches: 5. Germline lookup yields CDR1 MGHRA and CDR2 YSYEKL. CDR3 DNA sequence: TGCGCCAGCAGCCAAGAGGGGGGGGGTAGCACCGGGGAGCTGTTTTTT. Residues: CASSQEGGGSTGELFF.

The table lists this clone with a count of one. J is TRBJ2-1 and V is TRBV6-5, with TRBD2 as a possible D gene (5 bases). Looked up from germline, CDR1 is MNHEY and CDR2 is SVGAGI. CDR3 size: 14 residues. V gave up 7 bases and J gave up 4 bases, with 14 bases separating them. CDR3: CASNREGRYNEQFF. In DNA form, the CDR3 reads TGTGCCAGCAACCGTGAGGGCAGATACAATGAGCAGTTCTTC.

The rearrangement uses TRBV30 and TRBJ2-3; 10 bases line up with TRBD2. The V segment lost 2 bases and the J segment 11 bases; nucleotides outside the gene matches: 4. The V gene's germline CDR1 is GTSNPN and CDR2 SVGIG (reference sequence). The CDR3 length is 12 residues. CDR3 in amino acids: CAWSSLAGRQYF. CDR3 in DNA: TGTGCCTGGAGTTCACTAGCGGGAAGGCAGTATTTT.

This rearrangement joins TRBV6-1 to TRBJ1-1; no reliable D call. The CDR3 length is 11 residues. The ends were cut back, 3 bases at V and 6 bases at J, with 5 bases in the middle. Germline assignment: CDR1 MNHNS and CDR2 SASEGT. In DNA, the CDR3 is TGTGCCAGCAGTGACATGGCTGAAGCTTTCTTT. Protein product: CASSDMAEAFF.

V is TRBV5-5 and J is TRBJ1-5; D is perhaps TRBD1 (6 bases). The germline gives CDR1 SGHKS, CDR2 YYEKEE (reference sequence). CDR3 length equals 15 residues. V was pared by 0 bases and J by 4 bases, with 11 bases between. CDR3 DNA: TGTGCCAGCAGCTTGGAGGGGGTCGGGAATCAGCCCCAGCATTTT. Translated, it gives CASSLEGVGNQPQHF.

Written as DNA, the CDR3 is TGTGCCAGCAGCCAACTGAAAAGCGGGAGAAGGGAGACCCAGTACTTC. Residues: CASSQLKSGRRETQYF. The chain combines TRBV14 with TRBJ2-5, with 8 bases identical to TRBD2. Germline CDR1 is SGHDN and CDR2 is FVKESK. V trimming: 2 bases; J trimming: 5 bases; junction bases outside the gene matches: 10. The CDR3 length is 16 residues.

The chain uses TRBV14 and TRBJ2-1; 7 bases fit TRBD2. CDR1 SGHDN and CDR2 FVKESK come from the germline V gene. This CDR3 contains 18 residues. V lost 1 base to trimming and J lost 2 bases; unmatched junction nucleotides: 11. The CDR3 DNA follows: TGTGCCAGCAGCCAAGCCCGCCTGAGAAGCGGGGCCTACAATGAGCAGTTCTTC. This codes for CASSQARLRSGAYNEQFF.

CDR3 sequence reads: CASSFTRDGEKLFF. CDR3 bases: TGTGCCAGCAGCTTCACGAGGGATGGTGAAAAACTGTTTTTT. V usage is TRBV7-9 and J usage is TRBJ1-4, with D hard to call. The CDR3 has 14 residues. Germline values: CDR1 SEHNR, CDR2 FQNEAQ (reference sequence). V was clipped by 3 bases and J by 7 bases, with 12 bases between them.

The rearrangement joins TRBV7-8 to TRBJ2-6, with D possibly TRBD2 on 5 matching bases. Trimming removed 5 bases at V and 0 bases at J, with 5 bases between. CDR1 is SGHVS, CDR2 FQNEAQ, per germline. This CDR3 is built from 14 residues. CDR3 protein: CASSRDSGANVLTF. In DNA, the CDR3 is TGTGCCAGCAGCCGGGACTCTGGGGCCAACGTCCTGACTTTC.

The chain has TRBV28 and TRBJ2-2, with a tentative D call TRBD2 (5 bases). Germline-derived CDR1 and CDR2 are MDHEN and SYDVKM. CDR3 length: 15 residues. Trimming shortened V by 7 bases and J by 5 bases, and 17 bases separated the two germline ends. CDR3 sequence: CASTLPGSGTGELFF. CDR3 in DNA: TGTGCCAGCACCCTCCCGGGTTCGGGGACCGGGGAGCTGTTTTTT.

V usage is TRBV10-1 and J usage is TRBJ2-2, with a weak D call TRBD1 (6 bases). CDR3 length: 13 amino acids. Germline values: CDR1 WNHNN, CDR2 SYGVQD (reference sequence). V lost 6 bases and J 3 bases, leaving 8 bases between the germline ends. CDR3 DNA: TGCGCCAGCAGGGACAGCCACACCGGGGAGCTGTTTTTT. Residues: CASRDSHTGELFF.

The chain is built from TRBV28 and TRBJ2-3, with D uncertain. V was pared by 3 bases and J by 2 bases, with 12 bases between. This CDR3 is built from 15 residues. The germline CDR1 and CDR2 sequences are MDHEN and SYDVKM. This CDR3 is CASSFLSSPTDTQYF. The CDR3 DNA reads TGTGCCAGCAGTTTTCTTTCCAGCCCCACAGATACGCAGTATTTT.

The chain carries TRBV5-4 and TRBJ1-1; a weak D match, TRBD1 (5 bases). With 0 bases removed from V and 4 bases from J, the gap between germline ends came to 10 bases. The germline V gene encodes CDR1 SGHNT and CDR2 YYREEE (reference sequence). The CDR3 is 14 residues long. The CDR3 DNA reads TGTGCCAGCAGCTTGGTTGGTGGGGCCACTGAAGCTTTCTTT. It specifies CASSLVGGATEAFF.

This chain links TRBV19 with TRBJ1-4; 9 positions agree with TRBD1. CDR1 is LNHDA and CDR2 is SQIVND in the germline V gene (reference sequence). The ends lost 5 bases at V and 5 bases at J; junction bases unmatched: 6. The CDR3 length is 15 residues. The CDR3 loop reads CASSGLGTGNEKLFF. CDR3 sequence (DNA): TGTGCCAGTAGTGGGCTTGGGACAGGGAATGAAAAACTGTTTTTT.

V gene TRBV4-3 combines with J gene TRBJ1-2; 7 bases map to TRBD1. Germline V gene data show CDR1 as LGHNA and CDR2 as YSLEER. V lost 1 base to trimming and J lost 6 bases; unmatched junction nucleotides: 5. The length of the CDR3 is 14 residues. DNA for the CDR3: TGCGCCAGCAGCCAAGGGTTACAGGGGCATGGCTACACCTTC. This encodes CASSQGLQGHGYTF.

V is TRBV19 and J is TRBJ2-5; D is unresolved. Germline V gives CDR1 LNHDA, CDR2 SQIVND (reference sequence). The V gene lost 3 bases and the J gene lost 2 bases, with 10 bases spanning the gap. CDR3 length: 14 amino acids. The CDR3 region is CASSMGWDQETQYF. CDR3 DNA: TGTGCCAGTAGTATGGGATGGGATCAAGAGACCCAGTACTTC.